These 2 T cell receptor beta chains were sequenced from one sample in a study of blood T cell repertoires in COVID-19. TCRdb's table, derived via immunoSEQ multiplex PCR, lists solely in-frame clones and lacks some. The sample lists about 120,000 clones, approximately 83% occurring once. The sample was peripheral blood. The receptors were sampled from a woman between 65 and 79 years old with acute or convalescent COVID-19.

The genes are TRBV2 and TRBJ1-6; tentative D call: TRBD1 (5 bases). The germline V gene has CDR1 SNHLY and CDR2 FYNNEI. CDR3 size: 17 residues. The germline V and J ends were trimmed by 10 bases and 0 bases, with 19 bases remaining between them. This CDR3 is CAINAGTDASYNSPLHF. CDR3 coding DNA: TGTGCCATCAACGCTGGGACTGACGCCTCCTATAATTCACCCCTCCACTTT.

In its sample, this clone was seen a few times. The chain recombines TRBV2 with TRBJ2-6; 10 nucleotides match TRBD1. Looked up from germline, CDR1 is SNHLY and CDR2 is FYNNEI. The CDR3 is 17 amino acids. The J segment lost 2 bases and the V segment lost 8 bases, leaving 9 bases of the junction unmatched. The CDR3, as DNA: TGTGCCAGCCGGAGACAGGGGGCAACCCCTGGGGCCAACGTCCTGACTTTC. Its translation: CASRRQGATPGANVLTF. Full variable domain (rest looked up from reference TRBV2 and TRBJ2-6): EPEVTQTPSHQVTQMGQEVILRCVPISNHLYFYWYRQILGQKVEFLVSFYNNEISEKSEIFDDQFSVERPDGSNFTLKIRSTKLEDSAMYFCASRRQGATPGANVLTFGAGSRLTVL.